This TCR beta chain was identified in a study of T cells in Graves' hyperthyroidism and ophthalmopathy. The CDR3 has 13 amino acids. CDR1 and CDR2 (germline): SGHAT, FQDESV (reference sequence). V was trimmed by 5 bases and J by 5 bases, leaving 13 bases between them. TCR beta CDR3 regions were amplified from RNA. Primed by the HTBI set, a first-round RT-PCR was run on the TCR CDR3. TCRdb redid the calling of the multiplex PCR reads with MiXCR, one entry per CDR3 protein. This table has roughly 700,000 distinct CDR3 sequences, over 35% appearing once. The sample comprised blood. The clonotype comes from a woman aged 35 to 49 with Graves' hyperthyroidism. This chain uses TRBV11-1 with TRBJ2-7, with D maybe TRBD1 (6 bases). CDR3 loop: CASSPTGYNEQYF. In DNA, the CDR3 is TGTGCCAGCAGCCCCACAGGGTACAACGAGCAGTACTTC.